This T cell receptor (beta chain) was observed in a study of immune evolution from preneoplasia to lung adenocarcinoma. The CDR3 consists of 13 residues. The V end lost 3 bases, the J end lost 5 bases, and 8 bases lay between the germline ends. Germline loops: CDR1 PRHDT, CDR2 FYEKMQ (reference sequence). To note about this clone: Its target is not known.

Only in-frame clones appear in the TCRdb table, and some are missing; sequencing was by immunoSEQ multiplex PCR. This sample yields about 14,000 clones, of which roughly 78% are seen a single time; 4.9% belongs to the top ten. Points from the study as a whole: Compared with EGFR-mutant or double wild-type lesions, KRAS-mutant nodules were more clonal.

This chain joins TRBV13 and TRBJ1-3; no definite D call. Sequences were obtained from FFPE minimally invasive lung adenocarcinoma tissue. This receptor was taken from a person between 65 and 79 years old with lung adenocarcinoma. The CDR3 nucleotides are TGTGCCAGCAGCTTGGGTCCTAGAAACACCATATATTTT. Its protein product is CASSLGPRNTIYF.